This T cell receptor (beta chain) was sequenced in a study of beta chain features in type 1 diabetes. Turning to the study itself: On cell yields, gender and age, patients and healthy donors were similar. Analysis included about 100 million sorted cells drawn from all samples.

A few counts support this clone. Its specificity is unknown. CDR1 is SEHNR, CDR2 FQNEAQ, per germline (reference sequence). The V end lost 1 base, the J end lost 3 bases, and 9 bases lay between the germline ends. There are 14 residues in the CDR3. Study outcomes and limitations: Within the patient group, naive, central memory and Treg TCRB repertoires appeared more similar to each other than within healthy donors.

Isolation of CD4+ naive, central memory, regulatory and stem cell-like memory cells was achieved by sorting via CD45RO/CCR7/CD25/CD127/CD95/CD27. What was sequenced were expressed TCRB transcripts, since all of the isolated RNA had been reverse transcribed. Some clones are missing from TCRdb's copy, which holds only in-frame ones; the method was immunoSEQ multiplex PCR. The profile shows over 300,000 clones, less than 9.5% of them singletons. The material sequenced was central memory CD4+ T cells from blood. The TCR sequence derives from a young woman in good health. The rearrangement uses TRBV7-9 and TRBJ1-1; no definite D call. This CDR3 reads CASSLGSVDTEAFF. CDR3 sequence (DNA): TGTGCCAGCAGCTTAGGATCGGTGGACACTGAAGCTTTCTTT.